The TCR beta chain under discussion was sequenced for a study of blood T cell repertoires in COVID-19 (TCRdb year 2020). Background for the entire study: Samples from collaborators originated in the United States, Italy and Spain and spanned both the acute and convalescent phases of COVID-19. Where available, HLA class I and class II types were obtained from metadata supplied by the sample provider rather than from assay-based typing. The prospective study material was composed of cDNA or gDNA derived from T cells, B-cell-depleted T cells, or PBMCs. Subjects who had been exposed to COVID-19, were actively infected with it, or had recovered from it provided the deeply sampled blood TCRbeta repertoires that made up the dataset. Samples came from the ongoing ImmuneRACE study (first 160 participants) plus 1,254 subjects from 6 global collaborators. Sample metadata almost always included a de-identified subject ID, COVID-19 status, age in years and sex. A freely available public database, intended as a resource for researchers studying the immune response to SARS-CoV-2, is where the repertoires were released.

The collaborating institutions used their own protocols to collect whole blood in K2EDTA tubes. For TCRbeta analysis, collaborators shipped samples in one of three forms: frozen whole blood, isolated PBMCs, or DNA extracted from either of those sample types. About this clone itself: Its recognized antigen is unknown. No base quality information exists; no much larger clone differs at one position.

The immunoSEQ Assay, a bias-controlled multiplex PCR, was used to amplify TCRbeta CDR3 regions from genomic DNA. As for the authors' bioinformatics: The number of nucleated cells in each sample was estimated by amplification of reference gene primers within the assay. To quantify the absolute abundance of each unique TCRbeta CDR3 rearrangement, sequence reads were collapsed and filtered. For each sample, productive Simpson clonality was calculated as the square root of Simpson's diversity index over productive rearrangements. In TCRdb, the immuneACCESS table is reduced to in-frame sequences with V and J assigned. These tables do not hold every clone; where another copy was compared, an unresolved V gene accounts for under half, and the others remain unexplained. V and J calls and clone size are those listed in that table; D and trimming were worked out from the DNA. The sample profile shows about 220,000 clones; around 82% of them were found once. In total, the top ten clones hold approximately 4.5% of the sample.

The CDR1 and CDR2 encoded by the germline V gene are SGHRS and YFSETQ. The CDR3 measures 15 amino acids from cysteine to phenylalanine. Left in the record is the CDR3 DNA by itself, 45 bases read in frame from the first base. The V end gives up 3 bases and the J end 4 bases, leaving 9 bases in the junction not matched to a gene. What the research found in general, with its limitations: The quantity of clinical and demographic metadata differed by source and by participant and was supplied without curation.

The TCR comes from a woman in her 70s with acute or convalescent COVID-19. The V and J genes are TRBV5-1 and TRBJ1-1, with 7 central nucleotides matching TRBD1. Sample: peripheral blood. The CDR3: CASSSTTGRFTEAFF. DNA sequence: TGCGCCAGCAGCTCGACGACAGGGAGATTCACTGAAGCTTTCTTT.